The 20 T cell receptor beta chains given below trace back to one sample, sequenced in a study of T cell responses to AZD1222 COVID-19 vaccine. Sequenced by immunoSEQ multiplex PCR; TCRdb stores in-frame clones only, minus some. The table records hundreds of thousands of clones, about 94% of them present only once. The specimen was peripheral blood, collected 28 days after the second AZD1222 dose. The receptor source for this set is an adult who received the AZD1222 COVID-19 vaccine.

The V call is TRBV20-1, the J call TRBJ1-2; D not resolved. CDR1 and CDR2 from the germline V gene are DFQATT and SNEGSKA (reference sequence). The CDR3 totals 13 residues. Trimming cost V 3 bases and J 4 bases, with 12 bases left between them. The CDR3 DNA reads as TGCAGTGCTAGTGGCAGGTGGGCCTATGGCTACACCTTC. As protein: CSASGRWAYGYTF.

This chain uses TRBV19 with TRBJ1-5, with D unclear. The CDR3 extends over 14 amino acids. Deletions cut 1 base from V and 3 bases from J, with 7 bases between. CDR1 and CDR2 (germline): LNHDA, SQIVND (reference sequence). CDR3 DNA: TGTGCCAGTAGTATAGCCTACAACAATCAGCCCCAGCATTTT. Its translation: CASSIAYNNQPQHF.

The chain employs TRBV7-8 and TRBJ2-2; TRBD2 aligns across 9 bases. The CDR3 is made up of 15 amino acids. CDR1 and CDR2 (germline): SGHVS, FQNEAQ. The junction had 4 bases not matched to a gene; V was cut back by 4 bases and J by 4 bases. The CDR3, as DNA: TGTGCCAGCAGCTCACTAGCGGGCGGCACCGGGGAGCTGTTTTTT. It is translated as CASSSLAGGTGELFF.

V usage is TRBV28 and J usage is TRBJ2-7, with 7 bases fitting TRBD1. J was trimmed by 2 bases and V by 7 bases; bases with no gene match: 11. Germline V gene data show CDR1 as MDHEN and CDR2 as SYDVKM. The CDR3 has 15 amino acids. The CDR3 region has the DNA TGTGCCAGCACCCTGGTTATTGGGACAGCCTACGAGCAGTACTTC. Translated, it gives CASTLVIGTAYEQYF.

The V gene is TRBV9, the J gene TRBJ2-5; 10 bases line up with TRBD2. Unmatched junction bases numbered 7, after V lost 0 bases and J lost 5 bases. Germline V CDR1 and CDR2: SGDLS, YYNGEE. The CDR3 consists of 16 residues. CDR3 in DNA: TGTGCCAGCAGCGTAGGGGCTAGCGGGAGCAGGGAGACCCAGTACTTC. Encoded protein: CASSVGASGSRETQYF.

The chain uses TRBV27 and TRBJ1-5; 7 bases fit TRBD1. The CDR3 is made up of 14 amino acids. The germline gives CDR1 MNHEY, CDR2 SMNVEV (reference sequence). V shed 11 bases, J shed 1 base, and the junction held 8 bases outside the gene matches. DNA for the CDR3: TGTGCCGGGTCACTGGACAGGAGCAATCAGCCCCAGCATTTT. Its translation: CAGSLDRSNQPQHF.

The V call is TRBV7-9, the J call TRBJ1-2, with D possibly being TRBD1 (6 bases). V shed 1 base and J shed 3 bases, with 12 bases lying between them. The CDR3 consists of 15 residues. The germline V gene encodes CDR1 SEHNR and CDR2 FQNEAQ (reference sequence). CDR3 residues: CASSLGGGQDYGYTF. CDR3 nucleotide sequence: TGTGCCAGCAGCTTAGGCGGGGGCCAGGACTATGGCTACACCTTC.

CDR3 residues: CASSYYISYEQYF. DNA of the CDR3: TGTGCCAGCAGTTACTATATCTCCTACGAGCAGTACTTC. The V call is TRBV6-2 or TRBV6-3, the J call TRBJ2-7, with D unclear. CDR1 and CDR2 (germline): MNHEY, SVGEGT. V shed 1 base and J shed 0 bases, with 4 bases lying between them. The CDR3 consists of 13 residues.

CDR3 DNA sequence: TGTGCCAGCAGCTCTCCCAATGCGGGGGTAAAGACCCAGTACTTC. Its translation: CASSSPNAGVKTQYF. This rearrangement joins TRBV11-1 to TRBJ2-5; 7 bases match TRBD2. The CDR3 loop spans 15 amino acids. The V gene end was trimmed by 4 bases and the J gene end by 6 bases; junction bases not matched to a gene: 11. Germline lookup yields CDR1 SGHAT and CDR2 FQDESV (reference sequence).

This chain uses TRBV11-2 with TRBJ1-6, with D unclear. Germline values: CDR1 SGHAT, CDR2 FQNNGV. V gave up 7 bases and J gave up 13 bases, with 20 bases separating them. This CDR3 is built from 14 residues. The DNA for the CDR3 is TGTGCCAGCACCTCCCGTCGGCCATCCTCGCCCCTCCACTTT. Translated: CASTSRRPSSPLHF. Complete variable domain (other parts from reference TRBV11-2 and TRBJ1-6): EAGVAQSPRYKIIEKRQSVAFWCNPISGHATLYWYQQILGQGPKLLIQFQNNGVVDDSQLPKDRFSAERLKGVDSTLKIQPAKLEDSAVYLCASTSRRPSSPLHFGNGTRLTVT.

This chain uses TRBV18 with TRBJ2-3; D is uncertain. Deletions cut 3 bases from V and 2 bases from J, with 3 bases between. Germline lookup yields CDR1 KGHSH and CDR2 LQKENI. The CDR3 is 12 amino acids. The CDR3 loop is CASSPATDTQYF. CDR3 in DNA: TGTGCCAGCTCACCGGCCACAGATACGCAGTATTTT.

The chain recombines TRBV7-8 with TRBJ2-1; TRBD2 matches 11 bases. This CDR3 has 14 amino acids. Germline CDR1 and CDR2: SGHVS and FQNEAQ. The V gene end was trimmed by 8 bases and the J gene end by 4 bases; junction bases not matched to a gene: 4. CDR3 residues: CASQRLAGYNEQFF. The CDR3 DNA is TGTGCCAGCCAACGACTAGCGGGATACAATGAGCAGTTCTTC.

The chain has TRBV9 and TRBJ2-6, with D perhaps TRBD2 (5 bases). Trimming stripped 7 bases from V and 0 bases from J, with 14 bases between. CDR3 size: 16 residues. Germline V lookup: CDR1 SGDLS, CDR2 YYNGEE. The CDR3 sequence: CASQRDPSSGANVLTF. CDR3 sequence (DNA): TGTGCCAGCCAACGGGATCCCTCCTCTGGGGCCAACGTCCTGACTTTC.

V is TRBV5-1 and J is TRBJ2-3; no clear D. Germline lookup yields CDR1 SGHRS and CDR2 YFSETQ. The CDR3 covers 15 residues. Trimming cost V 0 bases and J 0 bases, with 8 bases left between them. CDR3 in amino acids: CASSLDDPSTDTQYF. CDR3 DNA: TGCGCCAGCAGCTTGGATGATCCTAGCACAGATACGCAGTATTTT.

The chain couples TRBV11-3 to TRBJ2-7; D might be TRBD2 (5 bases). Deletions cut 7 bases from V and 4 bases from J, with 20 bases between. Germline CDR1 is SGHNT and CDR2 is YENEEA. The CDR3 is 15 amino acids. The CDR3 here is CASTLRPGSRYEQYF. As DNA, the CDR3 is TGTGCCAGCACCCTCCGTCCGGGATCTAGGTACGAGCAGTACTTC.

Note on this clone: The sample has other DNA sequences that encode this CDR3 too. J is TRBJ2-2 and V is TRBV18; no clear D gene. Germline V gene data show CDR1 as KGHSH and CDR2 as LQKENI. The V end lost 0 bases, the J end lost 2 bases, and 4 bases lay between the germline ends. There are 14 residues in the CDR3. The CDR3 nucleotides are TGTGCCAGCTCACCACCGGGCAACACCGGGGAGCTGTTTTTT. Its protein product is CASSPPGNTGELFF.

The V gene is TRBV27, the J gene TRBJ1-1, with 7 bases lining up with TRBD1. Trimming took 8 bases from V and 13 from J; bases not matched to a gene: 13. Per germline, CDR1 MNHEY and CDR2 SMNVEV (reference sequence). CDR3 length: 12 residues. CDR3 in DNA: TGTGCCAGCGGTGAGAGGGGGCGTGGGGATTTCTTT. It codes for CASGERGRGDFF.

The CDR3 region has the DNA TGCGCCAGCAGCCAAGATATGCAGTTCAATGAGCAGTTCTTC. Amino acid sequence: CASSQDMQFNEQFF. The gene calls are TRBV4-1 and TRBJ2-1; D unclear. Germline CDR1 is MGHRA and CDR2 is YSYEKL. Trimming removed 0 bases at V and 6 bases at J, with 9 bases between. There are 14 residues in the CDR3.

The chain joins TRBV6-5 to TRBJ2-7; 7 bases fit TRBD1. The V segment lost 4 bases and the J segment 0 bases; nucleotides outside the gene matches: 9. Looked up from germline, CDR1 is MNHEY and CDR2 is SVGAGI. The CDR3 covers 16 residues. CDR3 in DNA: TGTGCCAGCAGTTCCTTCGACAGGGCAAGCTCCTACGAGCAGTACTTC. Encoded protein: CASSSFDRASSYEQYF.

The CDR3 region is CASSERGQGAHEQYF. For the CDR3, the DNA is TGTGCCAGCAGCGAGCGTGGACAGGGGGCCCACGAGCAGTACTTC. V is TRBV9 and J is TRBJ2-7, with 11 bases aligning to TRBD1. Germline CDR1 is SGDLS and CDR2 is YYNGEE. The CDR3 covers 15 residues. Trimming removed 3 bases from V and 5 bases from J; junction bases left unmatched: 7.